The T cell receptor (beta chain) described here comes from a study of cytomegalovirus exposure and HLA in healthy donors. This CDR3 spans 11 amino acids. Germline CDR1 is DFQATT and CDR2 is SNEGSKA (reference sequence). The V and J ends lost 3 bases and 5 bases respectively, with 7 bases between them. Primers included in the PCR were 60 Vbeta and 13 Jbeta primers. Sequencing used immunoSEQ multiplex PCR; TCRdb keeps in-frame clones, though not all of them. The sample holds 45,000 to 60,000 clones. The TCR was taken from a male donor in good health and CMV-seronegative. This rearrangement joins TRBV20-1 to TRBJ1-2; no firm D call. The sequenced sample was PBMCs. CDR3 region: CSASLTYGYTF. The CDR3, as DNA: TGCAGTGCTAGCCTTACTTATGGCTACACCTTC.